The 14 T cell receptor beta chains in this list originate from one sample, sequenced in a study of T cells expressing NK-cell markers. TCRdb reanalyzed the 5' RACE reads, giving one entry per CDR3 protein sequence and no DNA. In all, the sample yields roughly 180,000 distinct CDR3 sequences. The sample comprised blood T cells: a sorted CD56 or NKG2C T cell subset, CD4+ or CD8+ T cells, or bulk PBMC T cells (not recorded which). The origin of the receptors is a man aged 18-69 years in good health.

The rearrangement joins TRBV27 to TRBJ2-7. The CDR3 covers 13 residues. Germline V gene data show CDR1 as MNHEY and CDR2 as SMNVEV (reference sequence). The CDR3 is CASSSSQPYEQYF.

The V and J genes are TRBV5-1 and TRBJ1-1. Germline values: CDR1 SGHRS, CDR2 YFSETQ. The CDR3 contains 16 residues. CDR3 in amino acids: CASSWDDYVEDTEAFF.

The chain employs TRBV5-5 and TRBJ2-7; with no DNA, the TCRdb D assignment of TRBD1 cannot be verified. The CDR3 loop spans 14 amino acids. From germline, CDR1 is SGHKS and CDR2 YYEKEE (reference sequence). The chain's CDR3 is CASSPAGHIPEQYF. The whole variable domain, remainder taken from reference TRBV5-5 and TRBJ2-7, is DAGVTQSPTHLIKTRGQQVTLRCSPISGHKSVSWYQQVLGQGPQFIFQYYEKEERGRGNFPDRFSARQFPNYSSELNVNALLLGDSALYLCASSPAGHIPEQYFGPGTRLTVT.

The CDR3 here is CSARHEGTNYGYTF. The chain recombines TRBV20-1 with TRBJ1-2; TCRdb's D call of TRBD1 is untestable without DNA. In germline, CDR1 is DFQATT, CDR2 SNEGSKA (reference sequence). This CDR3 spans 14 amino acids.

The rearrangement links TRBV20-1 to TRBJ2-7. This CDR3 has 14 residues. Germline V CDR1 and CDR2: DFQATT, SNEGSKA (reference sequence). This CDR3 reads CSARVLASAYEQYF.

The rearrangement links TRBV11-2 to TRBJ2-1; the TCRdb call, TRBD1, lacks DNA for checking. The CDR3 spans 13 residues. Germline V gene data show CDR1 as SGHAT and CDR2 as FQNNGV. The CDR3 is CASSLGTGQEQFF. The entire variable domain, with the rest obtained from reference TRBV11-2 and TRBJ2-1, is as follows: EAGVAQSPRYKIIEKRQSVAFWCNPISGHATLYWYQQILGQGPKLLIQFQNNGVVDDSQLPKDRFSAERLKGVDSTLKIQPAKLEDSAVYLCASSLGTGQEQFFGPGTRLTVL.

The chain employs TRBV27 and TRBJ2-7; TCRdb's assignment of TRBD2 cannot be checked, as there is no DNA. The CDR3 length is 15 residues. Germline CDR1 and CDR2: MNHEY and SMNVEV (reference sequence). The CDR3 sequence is CASSSRLDREYEQYF.

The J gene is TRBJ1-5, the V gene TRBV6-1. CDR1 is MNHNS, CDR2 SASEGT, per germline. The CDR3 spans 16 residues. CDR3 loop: CASSEAVGPRTSPQHF.

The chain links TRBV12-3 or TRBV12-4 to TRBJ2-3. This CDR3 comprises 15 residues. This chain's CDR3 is CASSLDPRAADTQYF.

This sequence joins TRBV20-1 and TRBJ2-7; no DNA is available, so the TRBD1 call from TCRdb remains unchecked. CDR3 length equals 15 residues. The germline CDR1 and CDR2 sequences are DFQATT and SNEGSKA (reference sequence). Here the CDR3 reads CSARGGRDTIYEQYF.

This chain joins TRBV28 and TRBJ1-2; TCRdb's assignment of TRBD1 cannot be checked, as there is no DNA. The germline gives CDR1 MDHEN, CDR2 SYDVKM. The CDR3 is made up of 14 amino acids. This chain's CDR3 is CASSSNRGREGYTF.

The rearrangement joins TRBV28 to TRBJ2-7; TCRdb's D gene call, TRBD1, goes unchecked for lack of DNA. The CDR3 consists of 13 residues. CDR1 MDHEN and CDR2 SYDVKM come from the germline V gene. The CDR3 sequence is CATSYPGAYEQYF.

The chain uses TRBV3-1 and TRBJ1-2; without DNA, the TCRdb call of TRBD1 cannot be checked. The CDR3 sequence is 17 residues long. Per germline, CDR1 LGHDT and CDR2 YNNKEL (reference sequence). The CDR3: CASSQDKWTGLRYGYTF.

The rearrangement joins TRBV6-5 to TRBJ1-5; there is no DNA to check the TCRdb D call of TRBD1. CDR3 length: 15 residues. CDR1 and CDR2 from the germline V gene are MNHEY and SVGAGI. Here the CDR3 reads CASSYWDRSNQPQHF.